These 19 T cell receptor beta chains came from one sample sequenced in a study of immune cell composition in non-small cell lung cancer. Data came from immunoSEQ multiplex PCR; TCRdb stores just in-frame clones and leaves some out. The sample has fewer than 4,000 clones; under 75% are singletons. Sequenced: lung tumor tissue. The receptor source for this set is a human donor with non-small cell lung cancer.

This rearrangement joins TRBV9 to TRBJ1-2; possible D gene TRBD1, 5 bases. The CDR3 covers 15 residues. Germline V gene data show CDR1 as SGDLS and CDR2 as YYNGEE. The ends were cut back, 2 bases at V and 6 bases at J, with 17 bases in the middle. The CDR3 loop reads CASSVGGTSGHGYTF. For the CDR3, the DNA is TGTGCCAGCAGCGTCGGAGGGACCAGCGGGCATGGCTACACCTTC.

The V gene is TRBV28, the J gene TRBJ1-2, with D possibly being TRBD1 (5 bases). CDR1 and CDR2 from the germline V gene are MDHEN and SYDVKM. The germline V and J ends were trimmed by 3 bases and 2 bases, with 16 bases remaining between them. There are 16 residues in the CDR3. The CDR3 is CASSLQTVGKNYGYTF. DNA for the CDR3: TGTGCCAGCAGTTTGCAGACAGTAGGAAAGAACTATGGCTACACCTTC.

The CDR3 loop is CASTKGVEAFF. The CDR3 DNA follows: TGTGCCAGTACCAAAGGGGTTGAAGCTTTCTTT. This sequence joins TRBV19 and TRBJ1-1, with D possibly TRBD1 on 5 matching bases. The V gene lost 7 bases and the J gene lost 7 bases, with 10 bases spanning the gap. CDR3 length equals 11 residues. CDR1 LNHDA and CDR2 SQIVND come from the germline V gene (reference sequence).

This chain links TRBV6-1 with TRBJ2-3; 14 bases map to TRBD2. CDR1 is MNHNS, CDR2 SASEGT, per germline. The CDR3 loop spans 15 amino acids. The V segment lost 7 bases and the J segment 5 bases; nucleotides outside the gene matches: 5. The CDR3 nucleotides are TGTGCCAGCATTCTGACTAGCGGGAGGGTAGATACGCAGTATTTT. Protein product: CASILTSGRVDTQYF.

The chain combines TRBV28 with TRBJ1-2; 7 nucleotides line up with TRBD1. There are 15 residues in the CDR3. V shed 1 base and J 4 bases; nucleotides not matched to a gene: 6. Germline CDR1 is MDHEN and CDR2 is SYDVKM. CDR3 sequence reads: CASSLSRDSTYGYTF. The CDR3 nucleotides read TGTGCCAGCAGTTTATCCCGGGACAGTACCTATGGCTACACCTTC.

The chain carries TRBV2 and TRBJ2-5, with 7 nucleotides matching TRBD1. In germline, CDR1 is SNHLY, CDR2 FYNNEI. CDR3 size: 14 residues. Unmatched junction bases numbered 6, after V lost 6 bases and J lost 2 bases. Here the CDR3 DNA reads TGTGCCAGCAGGAACCTGGACAGGCAAGAGACCCAGTACTTC. This encodes CASRNLDRQETQYF.

The chain uses TRBV9 and TRBJ1-3; the D is unclear. V shed 0 bases and J shed 4 bases, with 14 bases lying between them. There are 16 residues in the CDR3. Germline assignment: CDR1 SGDLS and CDR2 YYNGEE. CDR3 in DNA: TGTGCCAGCAGCGTAGGTGGAGGGATGACCGGAAACACCATATATTTT. Its translation is CASSVGGGMTGNTIYF.

This chain uses TRBV4-3 with TRBJ2-2; possibly TRBD1 for D (6 bases). CDR3 size: 19 residues. Trimming stripped 0 bases from V and 4 bases from J, with 21 bases between. The germline gives CDR1 LGHNA, CDR2 YSLEER. CDR3 nucleotides: TGCGCCAGCAGCCAAGATCAGGTCAGGGGCATGGTAGTCACCGGGGAGCTGTTTTTT. It translates to CASSQDQVRGMVVTGELFF.

The rearrangement joins TRBV28 to TRBJ2-5; TRBD2 matches at 7 bases. The J call may be mistaken, given a closer DNA end match to TRBJ2-7. Germline values: CDR1 MDHEN, CDR2 SYDVKM. This CDR3 comprises 16 residues. The CDR3: CASSLWREGLIYEQYF. For the CDR3, the DNA is TGTGCCAGCAGTTTATGGAGGGAGGGACTGATCTACGAGCAGTACTTC.

The genes are TRBV13 and TRBJ2-7, with a possible D match to TRBD2 (6 bases). V was pared by 2 bases and J by 7 bases, with 15 bases between. The CDR3 contains 14 residues. From germline, CDR1 is PRHDT and CDR2 FYEKMQ (reference sequence). For the CDR3, the DNA is TGTGCCAGCAGCTTACGGGGGACCTCTAGAGAGCAGTACTTC. Translating gives CASSLRGTSREQYF.

This clone was seen a few times. The chain recombines TRBV10-3 with TRBJ2-7; D is perhaps TRBD1 (6 bases). CDR3 length: 13 residues. Deletions cut 7 bases from V and 1 base from J, with 11 bases between. Germline values: CDR1 ENHRY, CDR2 SYGVKD. The CDR3 is CAITGQGSYEQYF. The CDR3 DNA reads TGTGCCATCACCGGGCAGGGGTCCTACGAGCAGTACTTC.

The chain joins TRBV28 to TRBJ2-7; D call uncertain. The CDR3 runs 11 residues. Germline-derived CDR1 and CDR2 are MDHEN and SYDVKM. Trimming cost V 7 bases and J 4 bases, with 8 bases left between them. The DNA of the CDR3 is TGTGCCAGCAATGCTCGGTACGAGCAGTACTTC. As protein: CASNARYEQYF.

The CDR3 region has the DNA TGTGCCACCAGCACAATTCCCGGGACTTACAATGAGCAGTTCTTC. Translating gives CATSTIPGTYNEQFF. The chain carries TRBV15 and TRBJ2-1; D perhaps matches TRBD2 (6 bases). V lost 4 bases to trimming and J lost 4 bases, with 14 bases between them. The CDR3 has 15 amino acids. Looked up from germline, CDR1 is LNHNV and CDR2 is YYDKDF (reference sequence).

This chain links TRBV5-1 with TRBJ2-1; D possibly corresponds to TRBD1 (6 bases). Trimming cost V 4 bases and J 5 bases, with 13 bases left between them. The V gene's germline CDR1 is SGHRS and CDR2 YFSETQ. The CDR3 length is 14 residues. CDR3 sequence: CASSVRGTDNEQFF. CDR3 bases: TGCGCCAGCAGCGTTAGGGGGACGGACAATGAGCAGTTCTTC.

This chain joins TRBV5-4 and TRBJ1-4, with D perhaps matching TRBD1 (5 bases). V was cut by 4 bases and J by 8 bases, with 15 bases left in between. The germline V gene has CDR1 SGHNT and CDR2 YYREEE (reference sequence). The CDR3 loop spans 14 amino acids. In DNA, the CDR3 is TGTGCCAGCAGCCCCTCGGCGGGGGAGGAAAAACTGTTTTTT. Amino acid sequence: CASSPSAGEEKLFF. The full variable domain, rest sourced from reference TRBV5-4 and TRBJ1-4, is ETGVTQSPTHLIKTRGQQVTLRCSSQSGHNTVSWYQQALGQGPQFIFQYYREEENGRGNFPPRFSGLQFPNYSSELNVNALELDDSALYLCASSPSAGEEKLFFGSGTQLSVL.

The chain employs TRBV5-8 and TRBJ2-3; possible D gene TRBD1, 6 bases. The germline V gene has CDR1 SGHTS and CDR2 YDEGEE. This CDR3 comprises 13 residues. The germline V and J ends were trimmed by 4 bases and 7 bases, with 13 bases remaining between them. CDR3 nucleotide sequence: TGTGCCAGCAGCCCTGGGGGCAGAAATACGCAGTATTTT. It is translated as CASSPGGRNTQYF.

CDR3: CASSETPGTGSAGYTF. The CDR3 DNA follows: TGCGCCAGCAGTGAGACCCCCGGGACAGGGAGTGCGGGCTACACCTTC. The chain joins TRBV10-1 to TRBJ1-2; TRBD1 matches at 9 bases. CDR1 and CDR2 from the germline V gene are WNHNN and SYGVQD (reference sequence). The CDR3 runs 16 residues. The V segment lost 2 bases and the J segment 8 bases; nucleotides outside the gene matches: 12.

This clone was counted only a few times. The chain recombines TRBV7-6 with TRBJ1-1; D remains unclear. The germline V and J ends were trimmed by 1 base and 0 bases, with 9 bases remaining between them. This CDR3 region has 15 residues. Germline CDR1 is SGHVS and CDR2 is FNYEAQ. The CDR3 DNA is TGTGCCAGCAGCTTAGAGGCAGAGGTGAACACTGAAGCTTTCTTT. It codes for CASSLEAEVNTEAFF.

The chain couples TRBV6-6 to TRBJ1-1, with D perhaps matching TRBD1 (6 bases). V was pared by 8 bases and J by 7 bases, with 23 bases between. Germline CDR1 MNHNY, CDR2 SVGAGI (reference sequence). The CDR3 sequence is 15 residues long. The CDR3 spells CASSKGHRESSEAFF. The CDR3 bases are TGTGCCAGCTCAAAAGGGCACAGGGAGTCGAGTGAAGCTTTCTTT.